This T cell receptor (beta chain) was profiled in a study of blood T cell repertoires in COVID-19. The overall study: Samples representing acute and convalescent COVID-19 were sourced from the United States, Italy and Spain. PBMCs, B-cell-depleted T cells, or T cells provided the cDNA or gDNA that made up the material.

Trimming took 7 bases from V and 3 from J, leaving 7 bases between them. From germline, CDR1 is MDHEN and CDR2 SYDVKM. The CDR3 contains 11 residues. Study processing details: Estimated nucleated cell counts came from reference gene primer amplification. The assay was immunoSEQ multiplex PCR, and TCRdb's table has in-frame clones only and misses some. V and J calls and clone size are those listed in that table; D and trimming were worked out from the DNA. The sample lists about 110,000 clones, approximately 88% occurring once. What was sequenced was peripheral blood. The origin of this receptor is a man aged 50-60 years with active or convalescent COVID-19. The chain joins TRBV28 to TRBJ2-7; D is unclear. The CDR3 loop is CASTNSYEQYF. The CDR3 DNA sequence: TGTGCCAGCACCAACAGCTACGAGCAGTACTTC.